Listed here are 27 T cell receptor beta chains from one sample, sequenced in a study of tumour-infiltrating T cells in Burkitt lymphoma. Method: immunoSEQ multiplex PCR; TCRdb's copy keeps in-frame clones and lacks some. The sample records some 17,000 clones, 80% being singletons. The sequencing input was tumor tissue. The receptors were sampled from a human donor with diffuse large B-cell lymphoma.

The J gene is TRBJ1-2, the V gene TRBV2; D gene uncertain. CDR1 and CDR2 (germline): SNHLY, FYNNEI. Trimming shortened V by 2 bases and J by 7 bases, and 2 bases separated the two germline ends. The CDR3 length is 10 residues. The CDR3 DNA follows: TGTGCCAGCAGTGAAAGTGGCTACACCTTC. Its translation is CASSESGYTF.

The gene calls are TRBV6-5 and TRBJ1-2, with a weak D call TRBD1 (6 bases). The V end was cut by 3 bases, the J end by 0 bases, with 11 bases between. The length of the CDR3 is 15 residues. Germline lookup yields CDR1 MNHEY and CDR2 SVGAGI. The DNA of the CDR3 is TGTGCCAGCAGTTATCAAGGGGGGGCTAACTATGGCTACACCTTC. This codes for CASSYQGGANYGYTF.

The V and J genes are TRBV14 and TRBJ2-5; D remains unclear. The CDR3 has 12 residues. Germline assignment: CDR1 SGHDN and CDR2 FVKESK. V was pared by 4 bases and J by 0 bases, with 3 bases between. CDR3 in amino acids: CASSRHQETQYF. CDR3 bases: TGTGCCAGCAGCCGGCACCAAGAGACCCAGTACTTC.

This rearrangement joins TRBV9 to TRBJ2-7, with 8 bases aligning to TRBD2. Germline CDR1 SGDLS, CDR2 YYNGEE. Trimming at V came to 4 bases and at J to 0 bases, leaving 3 bases not matched to a gene. The CDR3 consists of 14 residues. The CDR3 DNA follows: TGTGCCAGCAGCAGCGGGGGCAGCTCCTACGAGCAGTACTTC. Its protein product is CASSSGGSSYEQYF.

There are a few counts of this clone. The J gene is TRBJ2-7, the V gene TRBV10-3; TRBD1 is a possible D gene (6 bases). CDR1 and CDR2 from the germline V gene are ENHRY and SYGVKD. Trimming left V 3 bases short and J 4 bases short, with 13 bases between. CDR3 size: 14 residues. In DNA, the CDR3 is TGTGCCATCAGTGAATTGGGGGCCGGGTACGAGCAGTACTTC. Protein: CAISELGAGYEQYF.

In its sample, this clone was seen a few times. The genes are TRBV5-1 and TRBJ2-7, with D maybe TRBD1 (6 bases). Trimming pared 4 bases from V and 0 bases from J, leaving 11 bases between. CDR3 length equals 14 residues. Germline lookup yields CDR1 SGHRS and CDR2 YFSETQ. Written as DNA, the CDR3 is TGCGCCAGCAGCCCGGACAGCTTCTCCTACGAGCAGTACTTC. Translation: CASSPDSFSYEQYF. Supplemented by reference TRBV5-1 and TRBJ2-7, the full variable domain reads KAGVTQTPRYLIKTRGQQVTLSCSPISGHRSVSWYQQTPGQGLQFLFEYFSETQRNKGNFPGRFSGRQFSNSRSEMNVSTLELGDSALYLCASSPDSFSYEQYFGPGTRLTVT.

There are a few counts of this clone. V gene TRBV5-5 combines with J gene TRBJ1-1; D unclear. Germline V gene sequence: CDR1 SGHKS, CDR2 YYEKEE (reference sequence). V dropped 4 bases and J dropped 3 bases, with 16 bases sitting between them. The CDR3 contains 15 residues. The CDR3 sequence: CASSPRNGVYTEAFF. Here the CDR3 DNA reads TGTGCCAGCAGCCCGCGCAATGGAGTGTACACTGAAGCTTTCTTT.

The table lists this clone with a count of one. This chain uses TRBV11-2 with TRBJ1-4; tentatively, D is TRBD1 (5 bases). Germline values: CDR1 SGHAT, CDR2 FQNNGV. The V end was cut by 5 bases, the J end by 7 bases, with 14 bases between. This CDR3 has 14 residues. CDR3 sequence (DNA): TGTGCCAGCAGCCGTGGAAGCGGGGGTGAAAAACTGTTTTTT. It codes for CASSRGSGGEKLFF.

The chain has TRBV29-1 and TRBJ2-1; D is possibly TRBD2 (7 bases). From germline, CDR1 is SQVTM and CDR2 ANQGSEA. CDR3 length equals 14 residues. The germline V and J ends were trimmed by 3 bases and 6 bases, with 15 bases remaining between them. The CDR3 is CSVDGGGAGNEQFF. Here the CDR3 DNA reads TGCAGCGTTGATGGAGGGGGGGCGGGCAATGAGCAGTTCTTC.

This chain joins TRBV11-2 and TRBJ2-7; 13 bases map to TRBD2. CDR3 length: 15 amino acids. J lost 4 bases, V lost 5 bases, and 5 bases had no gene match. The germline V gene encodes CDR1 SGHAT and CDR2 FQNNGV. The DNA for the CDR3 is TGTGCCAGCAGCCCTGGACTAGCGGGAGTTTACGAGCAGTACTTC. It specifies CASSPGLAGVYEQYF.

CDR3 DNA sequence: TGTGCCAGCTCACCACCGGCCCAAGAGACCCAGTACTTC. Residues: CASSPPAQETQYF. This chain uses TRBV18 with TRBJ2-5; D ambiguous. CDR3 length: 13 residues. In germline, CDR1 is KGHSH, CDR2 LQKENI. V was cut by 0 bases and J by 1 base, with 3 bases left in between. The variable domain in full, completed from reference TRBV18 and TRBJ2-5, reads NAGVMQNPRHLVRRRGQEARLRCSPMKGHSHVYWYRQLPEEGLKFMVYLQKENIIDESGMPKERFSAEFPKEGPSILRIQQVVRGDSAAYFCASSPPAQETQYFGPGTRLLVL.

This chain connects TRBV7-2 to TRBJ2-5, with 11 bases lining up with TRBD2. Germline V gene data show CDR1 as SGHTA and CDR2 as FQGNSA. V lost 5 bases, J lost 0 bases, and 5 bases stayed unmatched. This CDR3 is 16 amino acids long. The CDR3, as DNA: TGTGCCAGCAGCGCCTGGACTAGCGGGTACCAAGAGACCCAGTACTTC. Residues: CASSAWTSGYQETQYF.

This chain links TRBV6-1 with TRBJ2-2; D gene ambiguous. The germline V gene has CDR1 MNHNS and CDR2 SASEGT. The V and J ends lost 4 bases and 6 bases respectively, with 12 bases between them. The CDR3 length is 14 residues. The CDR3 reads CASSGTYSPGELFF. The CDR3 nucleotides are TGTGCCAGCAGTGGAACGTACAGTCCCGGGGAGCTGTTTTTT.

This chain joins TRBV11-1 and TRBJ1-1; D possibly corresponds to TRBD1 (5 bases). The CDR3 length is 17 residues. Trimming took 3 bases from V and 3 from J, leaving 20 bases between them. Germline CDR1 reads SGHAT; CDR2 reads FQDESV (reference sequence). The chain's CDR3 is CASSLDTYSTGDTEAFF. The CDR3 DNA is TGTGCCAGCAGCTTGGACACCTATTCCACCGGGGACACTGAAGCTTTCTTT.

By proportion, this clone is medium-sized. Within the sample, other DNA sequences also encode this same CDR3. CDR3 protein: CSVQANTGELFF. DNA for the CDR3: TGCAGCGTGCAGGCGAACACCGGGGAGCTGTTTTTT. The V and J genes are TRBV29-1 and TRBJ2-2; D uncertain. Trimming took off 6 bases at V and 0 bases at J, with 5 bases between the two ends. The CDR3 covers 12 residues. The V gene's germline CDR1 is SQVTM and CDR2 ANQGSEA.

The V gene is TRBV4-3, the J gene TRBJ2-7, with 8 bases matching TRBD1. Germline V CDR1 and CDR2: LGHNA, YSLEER. There are 14 residues in the CDR3. V lost 1 base and J lost 2; bases outside the gene matches: 1. CDR3 bases: TGCGCCAGCAGCCAAGGGACAGGGACCTACGAGCAGTACTTC. Protein product: CASSQGTGTYEQYF.

This chain uses TRBV7-2 with TRBJ2-5, with TRBD1 identical over 9 bases. V was pared by 3 bases and J by 1 base, with 3 bases of the junction left unmatched. Germline values: CDR1 SGHTA, CDR2 FQGNSA. The CDR3 totals 15 residues. The CDR3 loop is CASSFQQGAQETQYF. Here the CDR3 DNA reads TGTGCCAGCAGCTTTCAACAGGGGGCCCAAGAGACCCAGTACTTC.

The rearrangement uses TRBV27 and TRBJ2-1, with 12 bases fitting TRBD2. The CDR3 has 15 residues. Germline V gene lookup returns CDR1 MNHEY and CDR2 SMNVEV (reference sequence). With 7 bases clipped from V and 0 bases from J, the junction kept 1 base outside the gene matches. The CDR3, as DNA: TGTGCCAGCAAGACTAGCGGGAGCTCCTACAATGAGCAGTTCTTC. The encoded protein is CASKTSGSSYNEQFF.

The rearrangement joins TRBV27 to TRBJ1-6, with a weak D call TRBD1 (5 bases). Between the trimmed V and J ends, which lost 5 bases and 3 bases, there was a span of 14 bases. Germline assignment: CDR1 MNHEY and CDR2 SMNVEV (reference sequence). The CDR3 totals 16 residues. This CDR3 is CASSGRDPNYNSPLHF. In DNA form, the CDR3 reads TGTGCCAGCAGTGGCCGGGACCCAAACTATAATTCACCCCTCCACTTT.

This clone was found a few times. The J gene is TRBJ1-6, the V gene TRBV19, with D perhaps matching TRBD1 (6 bases). CDR1 LNHDA and CDR2 SQIVND come from the germline V gene (reference sequence). Trimming removed 5 bases at V and 2 bases at J, with 22 bases between. The CDR3 is 19 amino acids. The DNA for the CDR3 is TGTGCCAGTAGTTATCCGATCCGGGACACAGCGACCTATAATTCACCCCTCCACTTT. It specifies CASSYPIRDTATYNSPLHF.

This rearrangement joins TRBV5-6 to TRBJ2-1, with TRBD2 as a possible D gene (5 bases). CDR3 length equals 14 residues. Trimming took 4 bases from V and 5 from J, leaving 13 bases between them. Germline CDR1 and CDR2: SGHDT and YYEEEE. CDR3 bases: TGTGCCAGCAGCGGGAGCGCTCAGGACAATGAGCAGTTCTTC. It encodes CASSGSAQDNEQFF.

The chain is built from TRBV7-9 and TRBJ1-2; 7 nucleotides match TRBD1. The CDR3 has 15 amino acids. Germline-derived CDR1 and CDR2 are SEHNR and FQNEAQ (reference sequence). Losses at the gene ends were 0 bases for V and 0 bases for J; bases not matched to a gene: 1. CDR3 sequence: CASSLAGGANYGYTF. CDR3 DNA: TGTGCCAGCAGCTTAGCAGGGGGCGCTAACTATGGCTACACCTTC.

The gene calls are TRBV19 and TRBJ1-5; D gene uncertain. The germline V and J ends were trimmed by 7 bases and 0 bases, with 19 bases remaining between them. In germline, CDR1 is LNHDA, CDR2 SQIVND (reference sequence). This CDR3 contains 17 residues. CDR3 sequence: CASTARGGLFSNQPQHF. In nucleotides, the CDR3 is TGTGCCAGTACCGCTCGGGGTGGGTTATTTAGCAATCAGCCCCAGCATTTT.

The chain uses TRBV14 and TRBJ2-5, with D uncertain. CDR3 length: 12 residues. Germline V CDR1 and CDR2: SGHDN, FVKESK. The germline V and J ends were trimmed by 3 bases and 5 bases, with 7 bases remaining between them. The CDR3 loop reads CASSQQAETQYF. The CDR3 nucleotides read TGTGCCAGCAGCCAGCAGGCGGAGACCCAGTACTTC.

The chain joins TRBV5-1 to TRBJ1-2; TRBD1 agrees at 10 bases. The J segment lost 12 bases and the V segment lost 0 bases, leaving 5 bases of the junction unmatched. The CDR3 runs to 13 residues. The V gene's germline CDR1 is SGHRS and CDR2 YFSETQ. The CDR3 DNA reads as TGCGCCAGCAGCTTGGGGACAGGGGGAAGTGACACCTTC. The encoded protein is CASSLGTGGSDTF.

This clone was detected only once. V and J are TRBV7-2 and TRBJ1-1; 7 nucleotides align to TRBD1. The CDR3 runs 14 residues. Trimming removed 2 bases from V and 5 bases from J; junction bases left unmatched: 5. CDR1 and CDR2 from the germline V gene are SGHTA and FQGNSA. The CDR3 DNA reads as TGTGCCAGCAGCTTAAAAGGGGGCGGAACTGAAGCTTTCTTT. Amino acid sequence: CASSLKGGGTEAFF.

The table lists this clone with a few counts. The gene calls are TRBV9 and TRBJ1-6; a weak D match, TRBD1 (5 bases). Germline CDR1 SGDLS, CDR2 YYNGEE. Trimming shortened V by 2 bases and J by 8 bases, and 14 bases separated the two germline ends. This CDR3 region has 15 residues. The CDR3 DNA reads TGTGCCAGCAGCGTTGGTGGGGACGGATATTCACCCCTCCACTTT. This translates into CASSVGGDGYSPLHF.